The rows below give T cell receptor beta chains drawn from one sample of a study of T cell responses to AZD1222 COVID-19 vaccine. Assay: immunoSEQ multiplex PCR; the TCRdb copy retains only in-frame clones and omits some. Here the sample spans 150,000 to 200,000 clones, about 91% being singletons. Material: peripheral blood, obtained 28 days after the second AZD1222 dose. Receptors originate from an adult who received the AZD1222 COVID-19 vaccine. CDR3s include the opening cysteine and the closing phenylalanine or tryptophan. Each record gives: V gene, J gene, clone size, D gene, CDR3 length, CDR3 DNA, CDR3 protein. D genes are given only for firm matches. Not every row has a clone size; where given, it reads once, few, many or a size class.

v_gene: TRBV6-5
j_gene: TRBJ1-6
abundance: NA
d_gene: NA
len: 15
CDR3nt: TGTGCCAGCAGCCCCGTCGTTGGGGCCAATTCACCCCTCCACTTT
CDR3aa: CASSPVVGANSPLHF

v_gene: TRBV19
j_gene: TRBJ1-2
abundance: few
d_gene: NA
len: 17
CDR3nt: TGTGCCAGTAGTATAGGTTTCGGGGAGGTAATCAACTATGGCTACACCTTC
CDR3aa: CASSIGFGEVINYGYTF

v_gene: TRBV12-3/TRBV12-4
j_gene: TRBJ2-5
abundance: NA
d_gene: NA
len: 13
CDR3nt: TGTGCCAGCAGCCAAAACAGGTGGGAGACCCAGTACTTC
CDR3aa: CASSQNRWETQYF

v_gene: TRBV12-3/TRBV12-4
j_gene: TRBJ1-1
abundance: NA
d_gene: NA
len: 13
CDR3nt: TGTGCCAGCGGCCACAGTGGACCCACTGAAGCTTTCTTT
CDR3aa: CASGHSGPTEAFF

v_gene: TRBV21-1
j_gene: TRBJ2-5
abundance: NA
d_gene: NA
len: 15
CDR3nt: TGTGCCAGCAGCAAAGCGGCGGAGAATGGGGAGACCCAGTACTTC
CDR3aa: CASSKAAENGETQYF

v_gene: TRBV30
j_gene: TRBJ1-5
abundance: NA
d_gene: NA
len: 16
CDR3nt: TGTGCCTGGAGTTCAACAGGCCGCGGTAGCAATCAGCCCCAGCATTTT
CDR3aa: CAWSSTGRGSNQPQHF

v_gene: TRBV28
j_gene: TRBJ1-4
abundance: NA
d_gene: TRBD1
len: 14
CDR3nt: TGTGCCAGCAGTGTCGACAGGGGGTATGAAAAACTGTTTTTT
CDR3aa: CASSVDRGYEKLFF

v_gene: TRBV30
j_gene: TRBJ2-7
abundance: NA
d_gene: NA
len: 13
CDR3nt: TGTGCCTGGAACGAGGACAGCTCCTACGAGCAGTACTTC
CDR3aa: CAWNEDSSYEQYF

v_gene: TRBV6-5
j_gene: TRBJ1-5
abundance: NA
d_gene: NA
len: 15
CDR3nt: TGTGCCAGCAGTTACTCGGTGGGAGCGGGTCAGCCCCAGCATTTT
CDR3aa: CASSYSVGAGQPQHF

v_gene: TRBV7-9
j_gene: TRBJ2-1
abundance: once
d_gene: TRBD1
len: 15
CDR3nt: TGTGCCAGCAGCGCCCAGGGGGCTACAACTAATGAGCAGTTCTTC
CDR3aa: CASSAQGATTNEQFF

v_gene: TRBV7-3
j_gene: TRBJ1-2
abundance: NA
d_gene: NA
len: 14
CDR3nt: TGTGCCAGCAGCTTTGGGGGGCCGGACTATGGCTACACCTTC
CDR3aa: CASSFGGPDYGYTF

v_gene: TRBV6-5
j_gene: TRBJ2-3
abundance: NA
d_gene: NA
len: 15
CDR3nt: TGTGCCAGCAGTAACGTCCGTTTCCCAGGGGATACGCAGTATTTT
CDR3aa: CASSNVRFPGDTQYF

v_gene: TRBV19
j_gene: TRBJ2-2
abundance: NA
d_gene: TRBD1
len: 16
CDR3nt: TGTGCCAGTAGGAGCAGGGGGAGCCCTCCGGCCGGGGAGCTGTTTTTT
CDR3aa: CASRSRGSPPAGELFF

v_gene: TRBV28
j_gene: TRBJ2-7
abundance: NA
d_gene: NA
len: 15
CDR3nt: TGTGCCAGCAGTTCGTTAGGGGCGATCCGATACGAGCAGTACTTC
CDR3aa: CASSSLGAIRYEQYF

v_gene: TRBV5-6
j_gene: TRBJ2-7
abundance: NA
d_gene: NA
len: 13
CDR3nt: TGTGCCAGCAGAGACCCCTCGTCCTACGAGCAGTACTTC
CDR3aa: CASRDPSSYEQYF

v_gene: TRBV7-3
j_gene: TRBJ2-7
abundance: NA
d_gene: TRBD2
len: 15
CDR3nt: TGTGCCAGCAGCTTAGGGACTAGCGGGGGCTACGAGCAGTACTTC
CDR3aa: CASSLGTSGGYEQYF

v_gene: TRBV5-1
j_gene: TRBJ2-5
abundance: NA
d_gene: TRBD1
len: 14
CDR3nt: TGCGCCAGCAGCCCGGGACAGGGAGGAGAGACCCAGTACTTC
CDR3aa: CASSPGQGGETQYF

v_gene: TRBV10-3
j_gene: TRBJ2-5
abundance: NA
d_gene: TRBD2
len: 14
CDR3nt: TGTGCCATCGGGACTAGCGGGAAAGGAGAGACCCAGTACTTC
CDR3aa: CAIGTSGKGETQYF